Below are 20 T cell receptor beta chains sequenced from a single sample in a study of vaccination and CD4 T cells after COVID-19. For these TCRs, the target antigens are not known. As for treatment: roughly ten-day PBMC culture with coronavirus spike peptide pools or control peptides (ViraFEST assay). With the Oncomine TCR Beta short-read assay, DNA from cultured CD4+ T cells was sequenced. TCRdb called the PCR reads again in MiXCR, with one record for every CDR3 protein. Of fewer than 15,000 distinct CDR3 sequences listed, around 61% are singletons. The sequenced material came from CD4+ T cells from blood, cultured in vitro. The source is a human donor who had recovered from COVID-19.

The rearrangement uses TRBV12-3 or TRBV12-4 and TRBJ1-2, with D possibly being TRBD1 (5 bases). CDR3 length equals 14 residues. Trimming stripped 6 bases from V and 2 bases from J, with 13 bases between. CDR3 sequence (DNA): TGTGCCAGCAGCCAGACGGGACCGAACTATGGCTACACCTTC. Its protein is CASSQTGPNYGYTF.

V gene TRBV2 combines with J gene TRBJ1-5, with TRBD1 matching 9 bases. Trimming cost V 1 base and J 9 bases; bases outside gene matches: 7. CDR1 SNHLY and CDR2 FYNNEI come from the germline V gene. The CDR3 sequence is 15 residues long. The CDR3 spells CASSEDRGRGGPQHF. The DNA for the CDR3 is TGTGCCAGCAGTGAAGACAGGGGGCGGGGGGGGCCCCAGCATTTT. Variable domain in full (rest from reference TRBV2 and TRBJ1-5): EPEVTQTPSHQVTQMGQEVILRCVPISNHLYFYWYRQILGQKVEFLVSFYNNEISEKSEIFDDQFSVERPDGSNFTLKIRSTKLEDSAMYFCASSEDRGRGGPQHFGDGTRLSIL.

CDR3: CASSLSPGTNTEAFF. CDR3 nucleotides: TGTGCCAGCAGTTTATCTCCCGGGACGAACACTGAAGCTTTCTTT. The rearrangement joins TRBV27 to TRBJ1-1; D perhaps matches TRBD1 (5 bases). Per the germline V gene, CDR1 is MNHEY and CDR2 is SMNVEV (reference sequence). The CDR3 spans 15 residues. Trimming removed 0 bases at V and 1 base at J, with 9 bases between.

The chain carries TRBV3-1 and TRBJ1-2; 9 bases are a match to TRBD1. This CDR3 spans 17 amino acids. Germline V gene sequence: CDR1 LGHDT, CDR2 YNNKEL (reference sequence). The V and J ends lost 1 base and 4 bases, in that order; junction bases with no gene match: 10. CDR3 protein: CASSQGDRVTFFYGYTF. Here the CDR3 DNA reads TGTGCCAGCAGCCAAGGGGACAGGGTCACTTTTTTCTATGGCTACACCTTC.

The chain couples TRBV7-2 to TRBJ2-3; tentatively, D is TRBD2 (5 bases). CDR1 is SGHTA, CDR2 FQGNSA, per germline. The V gene lost 5 bases and the J gene lost 6 bases, with 12 bases spanning the gap. The CDR3 covers 13 residues. The CDR3: CASSPGLMDTQYF. For the CDR3, the DNA is TGTGCCAGCAGCCCCGGACTTATGGATACGCAGTATTTT.

This clonotype was seen a handful of times. The chain has TRBV7-2 and TRBJ1-2; no clear D gene. The CDR3 has 13 amino acids. Trimming pared 0 bases from V and 4 bases from J, leaving 6 bases between. Germline CDR1 is SGHTA and CDR2 is FQGNSA. The CDR3 loop is CASSLASSYGYTF. DNA of the CDR3: TGTGCCAGCAGCTTAGCGAGTTCCTATGGCTACACCTTC.

The V and J genes are TRBV5-1 and TRBJ2-7; 9 bases agree with TRBD1. CDR1 and CDR2 (germline): SGHRS, YFSETQ. The CDR3 has 14 residues. V shed 0 bases and J 6 bases; nucleotides not matched to a gene: 4. CDR3 DNA: TGCGCCAGCAGCTTGGGGACAGGGGTCCTCGAGCAGTACTTC. Amino acid sequence: CASSLGTGVLEQYF.

J is TRBJ2-1 and V is TRBV7-3, with a weak D call TRBD2 (6 bases). Germline assignment: CDR1 SGHTA and CDR2 FQGTGA. Trimming left V 1 base short and J 0 bases short, with 7 bases between. This CDR3 contains 15 residues. The CDR3 DNA reads TGTGCCAGCAGCTTAAGGGGGGACTCCTACAATGAGCAGTTCTTC. Amino acid sequence: CASSLRGDSYNEQFF.

This clonotype appeared a few times. This chain links TRBV10-3 with TRBJ1-2; no reliable D call. The CDR3 loop spans 13 amino acids. CDR1 and CDR2 (germline): ENHRY, SYGVKD. V was cut by 6 bases and J by 2 bases, with 10 bases left in between. In DNA form, the CDR3 reads TGTGCCATCAGCGGGGTGGCAAACTATGGCTACACCTTC. It yields the protein CAISGVANYGYTF.

This clonotype was detected a few times. The gene calls are TRBV20-1 and TRBJ2-7; 11 nucleotides line up with TRBD1. V was pared by 0 bases and J by 2 bases, with 6 bases of the junction left unmatched. This CDR3 region has 16 residues. CDR1 and CDR2 from the germline V gene are DFQATT and SNEGSKA (reference sequence). The CDR3 DNA is TGCAGTGCTAGAGATATTAGGACAGGGGGCCCCTACGAGCAGTACTTC. It specifies CSARDIRTGGPYEQYF.

The CDR3 DNA sequence: TGTGCCAGCAGCGCCGGGACAGGGAAGGGTAATTACGAGCAGTACTTC. Residues: CASSAGTGKGNYEQYF. The chain couples TRBV7-2 to TRBJ2-7; 9 bases align to TRBD1. Looked up from germline, CDR1 is SGHTA and CDR2 is FQGNSA. The length of the CDR3 is 16 residues. V was pared by 5 bases and J by 4 bases, with 12 bases of the junction left unmatched.

J is TRBJ1-1 and V is TRBV7-9, with D unresolved. CDR3 length equals 14 residues. Trimming took off 3 bases at V and 2 bases at J, with 10 bases between the two ends. Germline assignment: CDR1 SEHNR and CDR2 FQNEAQ (reference sequence). CDR3 sequence (DNA): TGTGCCAGCAGCTTGAGTGGCGTAAACACTGAAGCTTTCTTT. It codes for CASSLSGVNTEAFF. Using reference TRBV7-9 and TRBJ1-1 for the parts outside the CDR3, the full variable domain is DTGVSQNPRHKITKRGQNVTFRCDPISEHNRLYWYRQTLGQGPEFLTYFQNEAQLEKSRLLSDRFSAERPKGSFSTLEIQRTEQGDSAMYLCASSLSGVNTEAFFGQGTRLTVV.

This clonotype was seen only a few times. V and J are TRBV7-6 and TRBJ1-2; no firm D call. Germline V gene data show CDR1 as SGHVS and CDR2 as FNYEAQ. Trimming took 4 bases from V and 6 from J, leaving 9 bases between them. CDR3 length: 12 residues. For the CDR3, the DNA is TGTGCCAGCAGCTCGGACGGGGATGGCTACACCTTC. The encoded protein is CASSSDGDGYTF.

The genes are TRBV7-6 and TRBJ2-1; 13 nucleotides align to TRBD2. With 1 base clipped from V and 5 bases from J, the junction kept 8 bases outside the gene matches. This CDR3 comprises 18 residues. Germline V gene sequence: CDR1 SGHVS, CDR2 FNYEAQ. The CDR3 DNA reads TGTGCCAGCAGCTTAGGAATTCCGGGACTAGCGGGGAACAATGAGCAGTTCTTC. Protein product: CASSLGIPGLAGNNEQFF.

The chain couples TRBV7-2 to TRBJ1-2; 8 bases are shared with TRBD1. The trim removed 1 base at V and 12 bases at J, leaving 10 bases unmatched. This CDR3 is built from 14 residues. Germline V gene sequence: CDR1 SGHTA, CDR2 FQGNSA. The CDR3 loop is CASSLGAGTGTDTF. CDR3 DNA sequence: TGTGCCAGCAGCTTAGGGGCTGGGACAGGAACAGACACCTTC.

CDR3 nucleotides: TGTGCCAGCAGTGAGACTACTTGGGTTATTCTTAGCAATCAGCCCCAGCATTTT. This codes for CASSETTWVILSNQPQHF. The chain links TRBV6-1 to TRBJ1-5; D is unresolved. The CDR3 totals 18 residues. Germline CDR1 reads MNHNS; CDR2 reads SASEGT. Trimming stripped 3 bases from V and 0 bases from J, with 18 bases between.

This chain links TRBV4-3 with TRBJ1-4, with no clear D. V was clipped by 1 base and J by 11 bases, with 17 bases between them. The CDR3 has 15 residues. Germline V CDR1 and CDR2: LGHNA, YSLEER. Written as DNA, the CDR3 is TGCGCCAGCAGCCAAGGGGCCGAAACCTTCGGGAAACTGTTTTTT. Its translation is CASSQGAETFGKLFF.

The chain is built from TRBV6-1 and TRBJ2-7, with a tentative D call TRBD1 (5 bases). This CDR3 has 15 amino acids. The germline V gene has CDR1 MNHNS and CDR2 SASEGT. V was cut by 5 bases and J by 7 bases, with 21 bases left in between. This CDR3 reads CASSRNRTPIREQYF. CDR3 nucleotide sequence: TGTGCCAGCAGTCGGAACAGGACCCCTATTCGGGAGCAGTACTTC.

The chain couples TRBV7-2 to TRBJ1-1; 9 nucleotides line up with TRBD1. The CDR3 runs 13 residues. Trimming took 4 bases from V and 5 from J; bases not matched to a gene: 2. CDR1 and CDR2 (germline): SGHTA, FQGNSA. The CDR3 loop reads CASSSGQGTEAFF. Here the CDR3 DNA reads TGTGCCAGCAGCTCGGGACAGGGAACTGAAGCTTTCTTT.

The chain employs TRBV27 and TRBJ2-2, with D unclear. CDR3 length: 13 residues. CDR1 MNHEY and CDR2 SMNVEV come from the germline V gene (reference sequence). V dropped 3 bases and J dropped 3 bases, with 5 bases sitting between them. CDR3 residues: CASSFADTGELFF. The CDR3 region has the DNA TGTGCCAGCAGTTTCGCGGACACCGGGGAGCTGTTTTTT.